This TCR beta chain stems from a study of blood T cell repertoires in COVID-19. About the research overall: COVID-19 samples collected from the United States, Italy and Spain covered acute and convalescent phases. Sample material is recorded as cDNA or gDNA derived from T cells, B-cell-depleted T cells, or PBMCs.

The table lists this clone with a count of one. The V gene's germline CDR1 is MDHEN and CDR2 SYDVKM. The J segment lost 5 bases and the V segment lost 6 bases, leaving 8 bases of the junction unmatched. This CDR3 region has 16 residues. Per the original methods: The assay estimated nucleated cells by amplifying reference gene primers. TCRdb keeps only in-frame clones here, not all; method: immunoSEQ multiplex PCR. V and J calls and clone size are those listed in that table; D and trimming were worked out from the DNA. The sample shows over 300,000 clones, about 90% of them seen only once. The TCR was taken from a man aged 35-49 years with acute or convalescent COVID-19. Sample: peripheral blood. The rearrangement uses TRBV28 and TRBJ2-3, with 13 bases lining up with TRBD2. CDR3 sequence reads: CASRFGLAGVGDTQYF. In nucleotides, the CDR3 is TGTGCCAGCAGATTCGGACTAGCGGGAGTAGGAGATACGCAGTATTTT.